The TCR beta chain described here comes from a study of CD8 T cells in Susac syndrome. Germline CDR1 SGHTA, CDR2 FQGTGA. This CDR3 spans 16 amino acids. J lost 1 base, V lost 5 bases, and 8 bases had no gene match. From blood CD8+ and CD4+ T cells, the TCR beta chain was sequenced. Negative isolation yielded CD8+ and CD4+ T cells; FACS enriched TEMRA cells. The RNA, roughly 0.5 to 1 ug, was put through reverse transcription using random hexamers. Across 54 Vbeta and 13 Jbeta, immunoSEQ multiplex PCR amplified TCR beta CDR3. One entry per CDR3 protein results from TCRdb running MiXCR on the immunoSEQ multiplex PCR reads. Among 250,000 to 300,000 distinct CDR3 sequences listed, around 91% were seen once.

The source of this sequence is a human donor with multiple sclerosis. The sample comprised CD8+ T cells from PBMCs. The chain carries TRBV7-3 and TRBJ1-1; TRBD1 matches at 9 bases. CDR3 in DNA: TGTGCCAGCAGCCCTACAGGGGGCCTCGAGAACACTGAAGCTTTCTTT. It specifies CASSPTGGLENTEAFF.